Listed below are T cell receptor beta chains from one sample, sequenced in a study of blood T cell repertoires in COVID-19. Sequenced by immunoSEQ multiplex PCR; TCRdb stores in-frame clones only, minus some. Here the sample spans over 100,000 clones, roughly two thirds being singletons. The material sequenced was peripheral blood. These receptors were obtained from a woman in her 70s with acute or convalescent COVID-19. CDR3s include the opening cysteine and the closing phenylalanine or tryptophan. D genes are given only for firm matches. Not every row has a clone size; where given, it reads once, few, many or a size class.

TRBD1 | TRBJ2-2 | TRBV5-5 | NA | CASRFRDRVGELFF | TGTGCCAGCAGGTTCCGGGACAGGGTAGGGGAGCTGTTTTTT
NA | TRBJ1-6 | TRBV10-2 | NA | CASSVLLGQGRNSPLHF | TGCGCCAGCAGTGTTTTGCTGGGCCAGGGGCGTAATTCACCCCTCCACTTT
NA | TRBJ1-4 | TRBV6-5 | NA | CASSTGSSGEKLFF | TGTGCCAGCAGTACAGGGTCGTCGGGTGAAAAACTGTTTTTT
NA | TRBJ1-4 | TRBV4-2 | few | CASSQDFASGDEKLFF | TGTGCCAGCAGCCAAGATTTCGCCAGCGGAGATGAAAAACTGTTTTTT
NA | TRBJ1-2 | TRBV12-3/TRBV12-4 | NA | CASSQSTASGYTF | TGTGCCAGCAGCCAGTCGACCGCTAGCGGCTACACCTTC
NA | TRBJ2-1 | TRBV6-2/TRBV6-3 | NA | CASSYAQVPTFF | TGTGCCAGCAGTTACGCACAGGTCCCCACGTTCTTC
TRBD2 | TRBJ2-7 | TRBV27 | NA | CASMARGSYEQYF | TGTGCCAGCATGGCGCGGGGGTCCTACGAGCAGTACTTC
TRBD1 | TRBJ2-3 | TRBV12-3/TRBV12-4 | NA | CASSLGQIDTQYF | TGTGCCAGCAGTCTGGGACAGATCGATACGCAGTATTTT
NA | TRBJ1-5 | TRBV6-5 | NA | CASGGPGQPQHF | TGTGCCAGCGGGGGCCCTGGGCAGCCCCAGCATTTT
NA | TRBJ1-6 | TRBV11-3 | few | CASSVDGDSPLHF | TGTGCCAGCAGCGTAGACGGAGATTCACCCCTCCACTTT
TRBD2 | TRBJ2-3 | TRBV27 | few | CASSLRPSLAGAGDTQYF | TGTGCCAGCAGTTTACGCCCTTCGTTAGCGGGAGCGGGAGATACGCAGTATTTT
TRBD2 | TRBJ2-7 | TRBV4-3 | few | CASSQDLSTSGGYTYEQYF | TGCGCCAGCAGCCAAGACCTTTCGACTAGCGGGGGGTACACCTACGAGCAGTACTTC
NA | TRBJ1-5 | TRBV2 | NA | CASSEGQGIQPQHF | TGTGCCAGCAGTGAAGGCCAGGGGATTCAGCCCCAGCATTTT
NA | TRBJ2-6 | TRBV11-2 | once | CASSLSPKNSGANVLTF | TGTGCCAGCAGCTTGTCTCCTAAAAACTCTGGGGCCAACGTCCTGACTTTC
NA | TRBJ1-2 | TRBV28 | NA | CASRPYGHSGPNYGYTF | TGTGCCAGCAGGCCTTACGGACACTCCGGCCCTAACTATGGCTACACCTTC
TRBD1 | TRBJ2-3 | TRBV7-3 | NA | CASSLGGTGVDDTQYF | TGTGCCAGCAGCTTAGGGGGGACAGGGGTAGACGATACGCAGTATTTT
NA | TRBJ1-6 | TRBV7-2 | NA | CASNEQGYNSPLHF | TGTGCCAGCAACGAACAGGGTTATAATTCACCCCTCCACTTT
NA | TRBJ1-5 | TRBV19 | NA | CASRMGGGFSNQPQHF | TGTGCCAGTAGAATGGGCGGGGGATTTAGCAATCAGCCCCAGCATTTT
NA | TRBJ2-7 | TRBV15 | NA | CATSRDRVLGEQYF | TGTGCCACCAGCAGAGACAGGGTTTTGGGGGAGCAGTACTTC
NA | TRBJ2-1 | TRBV6-2/TRBV6-3 | many | CASSYSGGEQFF | TGTGCCAGCAGTTACTCCGGTGGTGAGCAGTTCTTC
NA | TRBJ2-2 | TRBV5-4 | NA | CASSSVPGVNTGELFF | TGTGCCAGCAGCTCCGTGCCAGGGGTTAACACCGGGGAGCTGTTTTTT
NA | TRBJ1-1 | TRBV7-8 | few | CASSLQRPRTSEAFF | TGTGCCAGCAGCCTACAAAGACCTAGAACGTCTGAAGCTTTCTTT
NA | TRBJ2-7 | TRBV6-2/TRBV6-3 | once | CASSYLRGEQYF | TGTGCCAGCAGTTACCTCAGGGGAGAGCAGTACTTC
NA | TRBJ2-1 | TRBV2 | NA | CASSEGFNEQFF | TGTGCCAGCAGCGAGGGCTTCAATGAGCAGTTCTTC
NA | TRBJ2-7 | TRBV14 | NA | CASSPFETGRYEQYF | TGTGCCAGCAGCCCATTCGAGACAGGAAGGTACGAGCAGTACTTC
NA | TRBJ2-7 | TRBV2 | NA | CASGQGYYEQYF | TGTGCCAGCGGCCAGGGGTACTACGAGCAGTACTTC
NA | TRBJ1-2 | TRBV30 | NA | CAWRLGGSNYGYTF | TGTGCCTGGAGGCTGGGAGGGTCGAACTATGGCTACACCTTC
TRBD2 | TRBJ2-1 | TRBV6-5 | NA | CASSPISGGFNEQFF | TGTGCCAGCAGTCCTATTAGCGGGGGGTTCAATGAGCAGTTCTTC
TRBD2 | TRBJ2-1 | TRBV7-9 | few | CASSLGSLAGINEQFF | TGTGCCAGCAGCTTAGGGTCACTAGCGGGGATTAATGAGCAGTTCTTC
TRBD1 | TRBJ1-3 | TRBV18 | NA | CASSTGTASGNTIYF | TGTGCCAGCTCAACCGGGACAGCCTCTGGAAACACCATATATTTT
TRBD2 | TRBJ2-3 | TRBV5-1 | NA | CASSLGLAGGLTDTQYF | TGCGCCAGCAGCTTGGGACTAGCGGGGGGCCTCACAGATACGCAGTATTTT
NA | TRBJ2-5 | TRBV14 | NA | CASSRQTLETQYF | TGTGCCAGCAGCCGCCAAACTTTGGAGACCCAGTACTTC
NA | TRBJ2-7 | TRBV6-2/TRBV6-3 | few | CASSYSNTGYEQYF | TGTGCCAGCAGTTACTCGAATACCGGCTACGAGCAGTACTTC
NA | TRBJ1-1 | TRBV6-5 | NA | CASRWERDTEAFF | TGTGCCAGCAGATGGGAGAGAGACACTGAAGCTTTCTTT
NA | TRBJ2-7 | TRBV28 | NA | CASSLWGAAYEQYF | TGTGCCAGCAGTTTATGGGGGGCTGCCTACGAGCAGTACTTC
TRBD1 | TRBJ2-1 | TRBV27 | many | CASSFARGRKFF | TGTGCCAGCAGTTTTGCGAGGGGGCGAAAGTTCTTC
TRBD1 | TRBJ1-6 | TRBV5-6 | NA | CASSSGQYNSPLHF | TGCGCCAGCAGCTCGGGACAGTATAATTCACCCCTCCACTTT
NA | TRBJ2-1 | TRBV5-1 | NA | CASTALDRTLNEQFF | TGCGCCAGCACTGCGCTAGATAGGACACTAAATGAGCAGTTCTTC
TRBD2 | TRBJ2-5 | TRBV3-1/TRBV3-2 | NA | CASSHAGLASETQYF | TGTGCCAGCAGCCACGCAGGACTAGCTTCCGAGACCCAGTACTTC
NA | TRBJ1-6 | TRBV21-1 | NA | CASSNTQELSGSSYNSPLHF | TGTGCCAGCAGCAACACCCAGGAATTATCGGGGAGCTCCTATAATTCACCCCTCCACTTT
NA | TRBJ2-3 | TRBV5-4 | once | CASSGALDGAGDTQYF | TGTGCCAGCAGCGGGGCCTTGGATGGGGCGGGGGATACGCAGTATTTT
TRBD1 | TRBJ2-7 | TRBV6-5 | NA | CASRLGQGLPYEQYF | TGTGCCAGCAGGCTTGGACAGGGTTTACCCTACGAGCAGTACTTC
TRBD2 | TRBJ2-1 | TRBV6-2/TRBV6-3 | NA | CASSYLGTSGNEQFF | TGTGCCAGCAGTTATCTAGGGACTAGCGGAAATGAGCAGTTCTTC
TRBD1 | TRBJ2-1 | TRBV10-1 | NA | CASSGTGRNEQFF | TGCGCCAGCAGTGGGACAGGGCGCAATGAGCAGTTCTTC
NA | TRBJ1-2 | TRBV29-1 | NA | CSVGGASPQDYGYTF | TGCAGCGTTGGCGGGGCGTCGCCGCAGGACTATGGCTACACCTTC
TRBD1 | TRBJ2-5 | TRBV29-1 | NA | CSVGTGAYQETQYF | TGCAGCGTTGGGACAGGGGCGTACCAAGAGACCCAGTACTTC
NA | TRBJ2-3 | TRBV19 | few | CATGRTDTQYF | TGTGCCACCGGTCGAACAGATACGCAGTATTTT
NA | TRBJ1-6 | TRBV27 | NA | CASSSGNSPLHF | TGTGCCAGCAGTTCGGGTAATTCACCCCTCCACTTT